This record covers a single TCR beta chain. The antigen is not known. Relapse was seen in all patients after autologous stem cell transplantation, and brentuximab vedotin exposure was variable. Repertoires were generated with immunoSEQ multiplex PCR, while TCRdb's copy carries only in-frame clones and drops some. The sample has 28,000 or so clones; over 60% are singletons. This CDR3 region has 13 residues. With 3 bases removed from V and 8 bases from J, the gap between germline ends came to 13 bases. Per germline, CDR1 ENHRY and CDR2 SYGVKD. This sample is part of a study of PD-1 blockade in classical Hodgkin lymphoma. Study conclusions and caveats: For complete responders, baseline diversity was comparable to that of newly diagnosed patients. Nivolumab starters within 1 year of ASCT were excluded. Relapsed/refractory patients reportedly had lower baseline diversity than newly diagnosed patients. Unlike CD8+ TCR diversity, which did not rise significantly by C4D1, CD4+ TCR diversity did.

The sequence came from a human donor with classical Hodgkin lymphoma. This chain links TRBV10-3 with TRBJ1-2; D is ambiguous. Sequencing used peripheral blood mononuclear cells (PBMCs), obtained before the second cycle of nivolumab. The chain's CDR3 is CAISEREPGGYTF. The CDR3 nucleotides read TGTGCCATCAGTGAACGGGAACCGGGCGGCTACACCTTC.